This TCR beta chain was sequenced during a study of cytomegalovirus exposure and HLA in healthy donors. Study-wide points: Both high specificity and high sensitivity reportedly marked the classifier's diagnosis of cytomegalovirus status.

In regard to this clone: No antigen is known for it.

Researchers ran the PCR with 60 Vbeta and 13 Jbeta primers. Sequenced by immunoSEQ multiplex PCR; TCRdb stores in-frame clones only, minus some. Found here are some 120,000 clones, 60% to 80% of them singletons; the top ten hold around 4%. Sequenced input: PBMCs. The TCR originated in a man younger than 40 in good health and CMV-seronegative.

CDR3 loop: CASTSQGTGDGYEQYF. The CDR3 DNA reads TGTGCCAGCACTTCTCAAGGGACAGGGGACGGTTACGAGCAGTACTTC. The chain carries TRBV28 and TRBJ2-7, with 10 bases fitting TRBD1. Losses at the gene ends were 7 bases for V and 4 bases for J; bases not matched to a gene: 13. Per the germline V gene, CDR1 is MDHEN and CDR2 is SYDVKM. CDR3 length: 16 residues.